The 30 T cell receptor beta chains below were found in one sample sequenced in a study of T cell responses to AZD1222 COVID-19 vaccine. Data came from immunoSEQ multiplex PCR; TCRdb stores just in-frame clones and leaves some out. Counted here are 100,000 to 150,000 clones, roughly 89% occurring once; the ten biggest clones make up approximately 7.1%. Material: peripheral blood, obtained 28 days after the second AZD1222 dose. The receptors stem from an adult who received the AZD1222 COVID-19 vaccine.

This rearrangement joins TRBV5-6 to TRBJ2-1; D call uncertain. The germline V gene has CDR1 SGHDT and CDR2 YYEEEE. The CDR3 sequence is 12 residues long. V was clipped by 0 bases and J by 5 bases, with 3 bases between them. The CDR3 loop is CASSLEHNEQFF. As DNA, the CDR3 is TGTGCCAGCAGCTTGGAACACAATGAGCAGTTCTTC.

V and J are TRBV28 and TRBJ2-7; possible D gene TRBD1, 5 bases. Germline V CDR1 and CDR2: MDHEN, SYDVKM. Trimming cost V 4 bases and J 2 bases, with 12 bases left between them. This CDR3 contains 14 residues. The CDR3 is CASSYQGGTYEQYF. The CDR3 nucleotides are TGTGCCAGCAGTTACCAGGGTGGGACCTACGAGCAGTACTTC. Full variable domain (missing parts from reference TRBV28 and TRBJ2-7): DVKVTQSSRYLVKRTGEKVFLECVQDMDHENMFWYRQDPGLGLRLIYFSYDVKMKEKGDIPEGYSVSREKKERFSLILESASTNQTSMYLCASSYQGGTYEQYFGPGTRLTVT.

V and J are TRBV30 and TRBJ1-1; possibly TRBD1 for D (5 bases). V was cut by 3 bases and J by 4 bases, with 12 bases left in between. CDR3 length equals 13 residues. Per the germline V gene, CDR1 is GTSNPN and CDR2 is SVGIG (reference sequence). The CDR3 sequence: CAWREQGLTEAFF. The CDR3 nucleotides read TGTGCCTGGAGGGAGCAGGGCCTCACTGAAGCTTTCTTT.

This clone has just a few counts. The genes are TRBV19 and TRBJ2-7; perhaps TRBD2 as D (7 bases). Trimming left V 5 bases short and J 5 bases short, with 13 bases between. The CDR3 extends over 13 amino acids. In germline, CDR1 is LNHDA, CDR2 SQIVND (reference sequence). Here the CDR3 reads CASSVGGGDEQYF. The CDR3 region has the DNA TGTGCCAGTAGTGTTGGAGGGGGGGACGAGCAGTACTTC.

The chain couples TRBV5-4 to TRBJ2-3, with TRBD2 as a possible D gene (6 bases). V gave up 4 bases and J gave up 3 bases, with 9 bases separating them. CDR3 length: 13 residues. Germline assignment: CDR1 SGHNT and CDR2 YYREEE (reference sequence). The CDR3 DNA reads TGTGCCAGCAGCCCGACTAGGACAGATACGCAGTATTTT. Translating it yields CASSPTRTDTQYF.

V usage is TRBV27 and J usage is TRBJ1-4; D gene uncertain. Trimming removed 5 bases at V and 11 bases at J, with 18 bases between. CDR1 and CDR2 (germline): MNHEY, SMNVEV (reference sequence). The CDR3 covers 14 residues. DNA for the CDR3: TGTGCCAGCAGTCCCTGGGCCCGGCGAGGGAAACTGTTTTTT. This sequence encodes CASSPWARRGKLFF.

The chain uses TRBV4-1 and TRBJ2-5, with 11 bases identical to TRBD2. The CDR3 length is 18 residues. CDR1 and CDR2 from the germline V gene are MGHRA and YSYEKL. V gave up 2 bases and J gave up 7 bases; unmatched junction bases: 15. CDR3 coding DNA: TGCGCCAGCAGCCAACCGCCTACCTTAGCGGGGGGGCAGGGGACCCAGTACTTC. This translates into CASSQPPTLAGGQGTQYF.

There are a few counts of this clone. The chain links TRBV5-1 to TRBJ2-2, with unresolved D. The CDR3 runs 15 residues. Deletions cut 5 bases from V and 5 bases from J, with 16 bases between. Germline V lookup: CDR1 SGHRS, CDR2 YFSETQ. The CDR3 nucleotides read TGCGCCAGCAGTCTGACGGGCCCGCAGACCGGGGAGCTGTTTTTT. Translation: CASSLTGPQTGELFF.

The chain has TRBV5-1 and TRBJ1-4, with D hard to call. The V and J ends lost 0 bases and 8 bases respectively, with 8 bases between them. The CDR3 contains 13 residues. Per germline, CDR1 SGHRS and CDR2 YFSETQ. DNA for the CDR3: TGCGCCAGCAGCTTGGGATCGGAAGAAAAACTGTTTTTT. It codes for CASSLGSEEKLFF. Full variable domain (rest looked up from reference TRBV5-1 and TRBJ1-4): KAGVTQTPRYLIKTRGQQVTLSCSPISGHRSVSWYQQTPGQGLQFLFEYFSETQRNKGNFPGRFSGRQFSNSRSEMNVSTLELGDSALYLCASSLGSEEKLFFGSGTQLSVL.

This chain uses TRBV5-1 with TRBJ2-5; no clear D. Between the trimmed V and J ends, which lost 5 bases and 5 bases, there was a span of 7 bases. CDR1 is SGHRS, CDR2 YFSETQ, per germline. The CDR3 has 11 residues. CDR3: CASRSVETQYF. Here the CDR3 DNA reads TGCGCCAGCAGGTCGGTGGAGACCCAGTACTTC.

The chain combines TRBV19 with TRBJ2-7; 9 nucleotides agree with TRBD1. Trimming took 4 bases from V and 3 from J; bases not matched to a gene: 10. This CDR3 is built from 16 residues. Germline lookup yields CDR1 LNHDA and CDR2 SQIVND (reference sequence). CDR3 amino acids: CASSSHTGQGRYEQYF. The CDR3, as DNA: TGTGCCAGTAGTAGTCACACGGGACAGGGACGCTACGAGCAGTACTTC. Combining the CDR3 with reference TRBV19 and TRBJ2-7 gives the whole variable domain DGGITQSPKYLFRKEGQNVTLSCEQNLNHDAMYWYRQDPGQGLRLIYYSQIVNDFQKGDIAEGYSVSREKKESFPLTVTSAQKNPTAFYLCASSSHTGQGRYEQYFGPGTRLTVT.

This clone has only one observation. The CDR3 is CASSMGQLNTEAFF. CDR3 nucleotide sequence: TGTGCCAGTAGTATGGGACAGTTGAACACTGAAGCTTTCTTT. The chain links TRBV19 to TRBJ1-1; 7 bases are a match to TRBD1. In germline, CDR1 is LNHDA, CDR2 SQIVND (reference sequence). The CDR3 has 14 amino acids. V trimming: 3 bases; J trimming: 0 bases; junction bases outside the gene matches: 1. Supplemented by reference TRBV19 and TRBJ1-1, the full variable domain reads DGGITQSPKYLFRKEGQNVTLSCEQNLNHDAMYWYRQDPGQGLRLIYYSQIVNDFQKGDIAEGYSVSREKKESFPLTVTSAQKNPTAFYLCASSMGQLNTEAFFGQGTRLTVV.

This chain uses TRBV5-1 with TRBJ1-1; 7 bases are shared with TRBD1. The CDR3 loop spans 16 amino acids. V shed 7 bases and J 1 base; nucleotides not matched to a gene: 13. Germline loops: CDR1 SGHRS, CDR2 YFSETQ. This CDR3 is CASSKGAGEGNTEAFF. The DNA for the CDR3 is TGCGCCAGCTCAAAGGGGGCAGGGGAAGGGAACACTGAAGCTTTCTTT.

V gene TRBV27 combines with J gene TRBJ2-3; 10 bases align to TRBD2. Looked up from germline, CDR1 is MNHEY and CDR2 is SMNVEV (reference sequence). Trimming at V came to 6 bases and at J to 7 bases, leaving 7 bases not matched to a gene. The CDR3 has 14 residues. The CDR3 sequence is CASRFTSGIHTQYF. The CDR3 DNA is TGTGCCAGCAGATTTACTAGCGGGATACATACGCAGTATTTT.

The rearrangement joins TRBV2 to TRBJ2-7; 9 nucleotides align to TRBD1. Germline CDR1 reads SNHLY; CDR2 reads FYNNEI. The CDR3 length is 15 residues. V shed 5 bases and J 2 bases; nucleotides not matched to a gene: 7. CDR3 sequence (DNA): TGTGCCAGCAGTATACAGGGGGCCCTAACCTACGAGCAGTACTTC. This translates into CASSIQGALTYEQYF.

V gene TRBV29-1 combines with J gene TRBJ1-2; TRBD1 might be the D (5 bases). The germline V gene encodes CDR1 SQVTM and CDR2 ANQGSEA. The CDR3 totals 12 residues. The ends were cut back, 1 base at V and 3 bases at J, with 6 bases in the middle. The CDR3: CSVEGGDYGYTF. In nucleotides, the CDR3 is TGCAGCGTTGAAGGGGGCGACTATGGCTACACCTTC.

The chain is built from TRBV28 and TRBJ1-2; D is undetermined. CDR3 length equals 13 residues. Trimming shortened V by 7 bases and J by 5 bases, and 14 bases separated the two germline ends. Looked up from germline, CDR1 is MDHEN and CDR2 is SYDVKM. The DNA of the CDR3 is TGTGCCAGCACCCTAGGGCTTCTATATGGCTACACCTTC. Residues: CASTLGLLYGYTF.

The chain couples TRBV4-3 to TRBJ1-2, with unresolved D. V lost 2 bases and J lost 8, with 24 bases in between. Per the germline V gene, CDR1 is LGHNA and CDR2 is YSLEER. The length of the CDR3 is 17 residues. This CDR3 reads CASSQLIPGVDERGYTF. As DNA, the CDR3 is TGCGCCAGCAGCCAATTAATTCCGGGAGTAGACGAACGGGGCTACACCTTC.

This sequence joins TRBV9 and TRBJ2-4; D not certain. CDR1 and CDR2 from the germline V gene are SGDLS and YYNGEE. The CDR3 is 13 amino acids. Deletions cut 0 bases from V and 8 bases from J, with 9 bases between. The chain's CDR3 is CASSVGGIDIQYF. The CDR3 nucleotides are TGTGCCAGCAGCGTAGGGGGAATCGACATTCAGTACTTC.

CDR3 amino acids: CASYSGKPYEQYF. The CDR3 nucleotides are TGTGCCAGCTATAGCGGGAAACCCTACGAGCAGTACTTC. J is TRBJ2-7 and V is TRBV28, with 8 bases lining up with TRBD2. Per germline, CDR1 MDHEN and CDR2 SYDVKM. This CDR3 spans 13 amino acids. Losses at the gene ends were 8 bases for V and 2 bases for J; bases not matched to a gene: 5.

The CDR3 loop reads CASRDGQASGSPLHF. The CDR3 DNA is TGCGCCAGCAGGGACGGACAGGCCTCAGGTTCACCCCTCCACTTT. The gene calls are TRBV5-1 and TRBJ1-6; TRBD1 matches at 7 bases. V dropped 5 bases and J dropped 9; count of bases not matched to a gene: 11. The CDR3 extends over 15 amino acids. CDR1 is SGHRS, CDR2 YFSETQ, per germline.

The V call is TRBV7-3, the J call TRBJ2-1, with 9 nucleotides matching TRBD2. CDR3 length: 16 amino acids. Trimming took 2 bases from V and 4 from J; bases not matched to a gene: 6. The V gene's germline CDR1 is SGHTA and CDR2 FQGTGA. CDR3 nucleotides: TGTGCCAGCAGCTTATTCTGGGCGGGAGGGTACAATGAGCAGTTCTTC. Translation: CASSLFWAGGYNEQFF. Full variable domain (rest looked up from reference TRBV7-3 and TRBJ2-1): GAGVSQTPSNKVTEKGKYVELRCDPISGHTALYWYRQSLGQGPEFLIYFQGTGAADDSGLPNDRFFAVRPEGSVSTLKIQRTERGDSAVYLCASSLFWAGGYNEQFFGPGTRLTVL.

This clone was recorded only once. V and J are TRBV6-6 and TRBJ1-1; 9 bases line up with TRBD1. Trimming removed 5 bases from V and 1 base from J; junction bases left unmatched: 8. Germline V gene data show CDR1 as MNHNY and CDR2 as SVGAGI (reference sequence). CDR3 length equals 16 residues. The CDR3 loop is CASSTAGQGPNTEAFF. CDR3 DNA: TGTGCCAGCAGTACCGCGGGACAGGGACCGAACACTGAAGCTTTCTTT.

The chain has TRBV4-2 and TRBJ2-7; the D is unclear. Germline-derived CDR1 and CDR2 are LGHNA and YNFKEQ. V was clipped by 0 bases and J by 3 bases, with 15 bases between them. The CDR3 runs 16 residues. In DNA form, the CDR3 reads TGTGCCAGCAGCCAAGATCTGTCGGCAGGATACTACGAGCAGTACTTC. Translated, it gives CASSQDLSAGYYEQYF.

The chain carries TRBV24-1 and TRBJ2-4; weak D call: TRBD1 (6 bases). From germline, CDR1 is KGHDR and CDR2 SFDVKD. The CDR3 sequence is 16 residues long. Trimming pared 2 bases from V and 0 bases from J, leaving 10 bases between. CDR3 sequence (DNA): TGTGCCACCAGTGATTCCAGGGGATTAGCCAAAAACATTCAGTACTTC. It codes for CATSDSRGLAKNIQYF.

The rearrangement links TRBV3-1 (or the pseudogene TRBV3-2) to TRBJ2-3; no definite D call. CDR1 and CDR2 from the germline V gene are LGHDT and YNNKEL (reference sequence). The V end was cut by 4 bases, the J end by 6 bases, with 8 bases between. This CDR3 comprises 12 residues. The CDR3 reads CASSPISDTQYF. In DNA form, the CDR3 reads TGTGCCAGCAGCCCCATCAGCGATACGCAGTATTTT.

The chain employs TRBV28 and TRBJ1-3; 7 nucleotides match TRBD1. Unmatched junction bases numbered 8, after V lost 5 bases and J lost 4 bases. Germline V gene sequence: CDR1 MDHEN, CDR2 SYDVKM. CDR3 length: 15 amino acids. The CDR3 region has the DNA TGTGCCAGCAGTCTCATGGGGACAGCCGGAAACACCATATATTTT. Its translation: CASSLMGTAGNTIYF.

The CDR3 DNA is TGTGCCAGCAGTTTACGCCGGGACAGGGAGGGGGAGCAGTACTTC. This encodes CASSLRRDREGEQYF. The J gene is TRBJ2-7, the V gene TRBV28; 9 nucleotides line up with TRBD1. V shed 2 bases, J shed 7 bases, and the junction held 9 bases outside the gene matches. CDR3 length: 15 amino acids. Germline V gene sequence: CDR1 MDHEN, CDR2 SYDVKM.

The chain employs TRBV6-2 or TRBV6-3 and TRBJ2-7; D ambiguous. V lost 3 bases, J lost 4 bases, and 4 bases lay in between. CDR3 size: 11 residues. Looked up from germline, CDR1 is MNHEY and CDR2 is SVGEGT. The CDR3 DNA reads as TGTGCCAGCAGTTATAAGTACGAGCAGTACTTC. Its protein product is CASSYKYEQYF.

The genes are TRBV6-5 and TRBJ2-7, with TRBD1 matching over 10 bases. This CDR3 has 14 amino acids. Germline V CDR1 and CDR2: MNHEY, SVGAGI. V shed 2 bases, J shed 4 bases, and the junction held 2 bases outside the gene matches. CDR3 sequence reads: CASSYGQGGYEQYF. The CDR3 DNA reads TGTGCCAGCAGTTACGGACAGGGGGGGTACGAGCAGTACTTC.